This T cell receptor beta chain was identified in a study of cytomegalovirus exposure and HLA in healthy donors. About the study: From HLA-typed donors, an early data release held 70 million to 95 million unique TCRs.

Comments on this clone: Its antigen is not identified.

Study-wide findings and caveats: Follow-up analysis seemed to connect common viral pathogens with several of the most significant clusters identified.

The CDR3 runs 15 residues. In the PCR, 60 Vbeta and 13 Jbeta primers were used. The protocol was immunoSEQ multiplex PCR, while the TCRdb copy is restricted to in-frame clones and leaves out a portion. The sample carries some 140,000 clones, approximately 74% recorded once. The chain joins TRBV21-1 to TRBJ1-4; TRBD1, as called in the table, went unchecked against the DNA. TRBV21-1 is a documented pseudogene. This TCR was sampled from a man younger than 35 in good health and CMV-seronegative. Specimen: PBMCs. The CDR3 coding sequence is TGTGCCAGCAGCATATCCGACAGGGTGGATGAAAAACTGTTTTTT. Encoded protein: CASSISDRVDEKLFF.